A single sample gave rise to the 28 T cell receptor beta chains below, sequenced in a study of cytomegalovirus exposure and HLA in healthy donors. The PCR had 60 Vbeta and 13 Jbeta primers. TCRdb's table, derived via immunoSEQ multiplex PCR, lists solely in-frame clones and lacks some. The data hold some 180,000 clones, with roughly 80% observed a single time. Sequenced: PBMCs. The receptors originated from a woman in her 30s in good health and CMV-seronegative.

CDR3 loop: CASSLEWTGAPGEQYF. The CDR3 DNA reads TGTGCCAGCAGCTTAGAATGGACAGGGGCACCGGGGGAGCAGTACTTC. V usage is TRBV7-9 and J usage is TRBJ2-7, with 9 bases lining up with TRBD1. Germline V gives CDR1 SEHNR, CDR2 FQNEAQ (reference sequence). Germline trimming cut 1 base from V and 7 bases from J; bases unmatched to any gene: 11. This CDR3 is 16 amino acids long.

A single count supports this clone. The chain is built from TRBV18 and TRBJ1-3; perhaps TRBD1 as D (6 bases). The CDR3 is 15 amino acids. Deletions cut 4 bases from V and 6 bases from J, with 16 bases between. The germline V gene encodes CDR1 KGHSH and CDR2 LQKENI. CDR3 loop: CASSQGFQGINTIYF. CDR3 sequence (DNA): TGTGCCAGCTCACAAGGGTTCCAGGGGATAAACACCATATATTTT.

The chain is built from TRBV4-1 and TRBJ2-2, with 10 bases identical to TRBD2. V shed 3 bases, J shed 7 bases, and the junction held 8 bases outside the gene matches. This CDR3 contains 16 residues. Germline CDR1 and CDR2: MGHRA and YSYEKL. The CDR3 region has the DNA TGCGCCAGCAGCCATTCAGCGGGGGGGTATGGCGGGGAGCTGTTTTTT. Translated, it gives CASSHSAGGYGGELFF.

The chain carries TRBV9 and TRBJ2-2; D might be TRBD1 (5 bases). The CDR3 has 15 amino acids. Germline CDR1 SGDLS, CDR2 YYNGEE. Trimming pared 3 bases from V and 3 bases from J, leaving 12 bases between. CDR3 region: CASSALTGDTGELFF. The CDR3 DNA reads TGTGCCAGCAGCGCACTAACAGGAGACACCGGGGAGCTGTTTTTT.

The chain uses TRBV27 and TRBJ2-7; a possible D gene is TRBD1 (6 bases). CDR1 and CDR2 (germline): MNHEY, SMNVEV (reference sequence). V gave up 6 bases and J gave up 4 bases, with 22 bases separating them. The CDR3 has 16 residues. The CDR3 sequence: CASSQANRAPDYEQYF. The CDR3 DNA follows: TGTGCCAGCAGCCAAGCTAACAGGGCTCCGGATTACGAGCAGTACTTC.

The chain recombines TRBV7-9 with TRBJ2-4; TRBD2 matches at 7 bases. Germline CDR1 is SEHNR and CDR2 is FQNEAQ (reference sequence). The ends lost 5 bases at V and 6 bases at J; junction bases unmatched: 10. The CDR3 loop spans 15 amino acids. The CDR3 bases are TGTGCCAGCAGCCAGCACGCGGGAGTCCCAAACATTCAGTACTTC. Translation: CASSQHAGVPNIQYF.

This sequence joins TRBV9 and TRBJ2-3, with 12 bases identical to TRBD2. Germline lookup yields CDR1 SGDLS and CDR2 YYNGEE. The CDR3 consists of 15 residues. V was pared by 5 bases and J by 2 bases, with 3 bases of the junction left unmatched. This CDR3 reads CASSLAGGDTDTQYF. CDR3 nucleotide sequence: TGTGCCAGCAGTCTAGCGGGGGGGGACACAGATACGCAGTATTTT. The full variable domain, with the rest looked up from reference TRBV9 and TRBJ2-3, is DSGVTQTPKHLITATGQRVTLRCSPRSGDLSVYWYQQSLDQGLQFLIQYYNGEERAKGNILERFSAQQFPDLHSELNLSSLELGDSALYFCASSLAGGDTDTQYFGPGTRLTVL.

This chain joins TRBV27 and TRBJ2-7; 7 nucleotides agree with TRBD2. The CDR3 has 16 residues. Per germline, CDR1 MNHEY and CDR2 SMNVEV (reference sequence). Trimming at V came to 1 base and at J to 2 bases, leaving 8 bases not matched to a gene. CDR3: CASSLYWASGTYEQYF. For the CDR3, the DNA is TGTGCCAGCAGTTTATATTGGGCTAGCGGAACCTACGAGCAGTACTTC.

Written as DNA, the CDR3 is TGTGCCAGCAGCTTAGTGTCAGGGTTGGCCGGAAACACCATATATTTT. Translation: CASSLVSGLAGNTIYF. The rearrangement uses TRBV11-2 and TRBJ1-3, with D perhaps TRBD1 (5 bases). The CDR3 extends over 16 amino acids. Trimming pared 1 base from V and 4 bases from J, leaving 14 bases between. CDR1 is SGHAT and CDR2 is FQNNGV in the germline V gene.

The J gene is TRBJ1-6, the V gene TRBV9; the match to TRBD1 covers 9 bases. The CDR3 consists of 15 residues. The V and J ends lost 3 bases and 7 bases, in that order; junction bases with no gene match: 5. Germline CDR1 is SGDLS and CDR2 is YYNGEE. The CDR3 DNA reads as TGTGCCAGCAGCGCCGGGACAGGGAAAAATTCACCCCTCCACTTT. Protein product: CASSAGTGKNSPLHF.

This clone has just one count. This sequence joins TRBV7-2 and TRBJ2-1; 10 bases match TRBD2. The junction had 5 bases not matched to a gene; V was cut back by 4 bases and J by 5 bases. Germline-derived CDR1 and CDR2 are SGHTA and FQGNSA. The CDR3 spans 15 residues. The CDR3, as DNA: TGTGCCAGCAGCTACGGACTAGCGGCCCACAATGAGCAGTTCTTC. Amino acid sequence: CASSYGLAAHNEQFF.

This clone was counted between two and nine times. The V gene is TRBV6-4, the J gene TRBJ2-1; D is undetermined. Germline V gene data show CDR1 as MRHNA and CDR2 as SNTAGT. The V end lost 3 bases, the J end lost 8 bases, and 5 bases lay between the germline ends. CDR3 length: 11 amino acids. The CDR3 nucleotides are TGTGCCAGCAGTGATGGGCATGAGCAGTTCTTC. Translated, it gives CASSDGHEQFF.

The chain couples TRBV5-4 to TRBJ1-2, with D perhaps matching TRBD1 (5 bases). The CDR3 runs 13 residues. CDR1 and CDR2 (germline): SGHNT, YYREEE (reference sequence). Trimming removed 3 bases at V and 8 bases at J, with 14 bases between. CDR3: CASSSGGSVGYTF. DNA of the CDR3: TGTGCCAGCAGCTCCGGGGGATCAGTGGGCTACACCTTC.

The chain is built from TRBV6-5 and TRBJ2-7; D gene uncertain. The V gene lost 2 bases and the J gene lost 2 bases, with 7 bases spanning the gap. The CDR3 has 13 amino acids. Per the germline V gene, CDR1 is MNHEY and CDR2 is SVGAGI. CDR3 coding DNA: TGTGCCAGCAGTTACGCGGCTCCCTACGAGCAGTACTTC. Amino acid sequence: CASSYAAPYEQYF.

The chain combines TRBV7-9 with TRBJ1-5, with D maybe TRBD1 (5 bases). This CDR3 is built from 16 residues. Trimming pared 5 bases from V and 7 bases from J, leaving 21 bases between. Germline values: CDR1 SEHNR, CDR2 FQNEAQ (reference sequence). The CDR3 region is CASSRGGTPGSQPQHF. The CDR3 nucleotides are TGTGCCAGCAGCCGGGGGGGGACCCCGGGGTCGCAGCCCCAGCATTTT.

The chain employs TRBV6-5 and TRBJ1-5; TRBD1 aligns across 7 bases. The CDR3 has 14 amino acids. Germline lookup yields CDR1 MNHEY and CDR2 SVGAGI. V lost 7 bases, J lost 3 bases, and 6 bases stayed unmatched. CDR3 in amino acids: CASTRQGYNQPQHF. CDR3 DNA: TGTGCCAGCACCAGACAGGGTTACAATCAGCCCCAGCATTTT.

The rearrangement joins TRBV27 to TRBJ2-7, with TRBD2 matching over 10 bases. The CDR3 spans 16 residues. Germline V gene lookup returns CDR1 MNHEY and CDR2 SMNVEV (reference sequence). Trimming at V came to 0 bases and at J to 5 bases, leaving 7 bases not matched to a gene. CDR3 nucleotide sequence: TGTGCCAGCAGTTTATCGAGAGCGGGAGGGATCAACGAGCAGTACTTC. Translated: CASSLSRAGGINEQYF.

The chain has TRBV5-6 and TRBJ2-3; tentatively, D is TRBD2 (5 bases). Germline V gene sequence: CDR1 SGHDT, CDR2 YYEEEE. This CDR3 contains 16 residues. V was shortened by 0 bases and J by 4 bases, with 15 bases between the two germline ends. CDR3 nucleotides: TGTGCCAGCAGCTTGGTACTCCCGGCGGGTGCAGATACGCAGTATTTT. Encoded protein: CASSLVLPAGADTQYF.

This chain links TRBV9 with TRBJ1-3; 7 bases are a match to TRBD1. V dropped 3 bases and J dropped 9; count of bases not matched to a gene: 15. The CDR3 contains 16 residues. CDR1 is SGDLS and CDR2 is YYNGEE in the germline V gene. For the CDR3, the DNA is TGTGCCAGCAGCGGGACCCGGGACAGAATTAGGAGCACCATATATTTT. This sequence encodes CASSGTRDRIRSTIYF.

The genes are TRBV2 and TRBJ2-5; 7 bases match TRBD2. Looked up from germline, CDR1 is SNHLY and CDR2 is FYNNEI. V dropped 7 bases and J dropped 5; count of bases not matched to a gene: 7. The CDR3 covers 13 residues. For the CDR3, the DNA is TGTGCCAGCATTCTGTTCGGGGGGGAGACCCAGTACTTC. Encoded protein: CASILFGGETQYF.

The gene calls are TRBV6-5 and TRBJ2-1, with 9 bases that match TRBD1. The germline V gene encodes CDR1 MNHEY and CDR2 SVGAGI. The V and J ends lost 6 bases and 9 bases, in that order; junction bases with no gene match: 9. The CDR3 spans 14 residues. The CDR3 DNA reads TGTGCCAGCAGAACGACAGGGGGAGTAGGTGAGCAGTTCTTC. Protein product: CASRTTGGVGEQFF.

V is TRBV20-1 and J is TRBJ1-1; D is perhaps TRBD1 (5 bases). The V gene's germline CDR1 is DFQATT and CDR2 SNEGSKA (reference sequence). V was shortened by 7 bases and J by 7 bases, with 7 bases between the two germline ends. The CDR3 runs to 9 residues. The CDR3 spells CSVGGEAFF. Written as DNA, the CDR3 is TGCAGTGTGGGGGGTGAAGCTTTCTTT.

The V gene is TRBV28, the J gene TRBJ2-1; 14 positions agree with TRBD2. This CDR3 is 17 amino acids long. V trimming: 2 bases; J trimming: 9 bases; junction bases outside the gene matches: 9. CDR1 is MDHEN and CDR2 is SYDVKM in the germline V gene. CDR3 region: CASSLPPGTSGSPEQFF. CDR3 in DNA: TGTGCCAGCAGTTTACCCCCCGGGACTAGCGGGAGTCCTGAGCAGTTCTTC.

The chain uses TRBV5-1 and TRBJ2-7, with 10 bases aligning to TRBD1. V shed 4 bases, J shed 2 bases, and the junction held 9 bases outside the gene matches. The CDR3 is 16 amino acids. Per germline, CDR1 SGHRS and CDR2 YFSETQ. In nucleotides, the CDR3 is TGCGCCAGCAGCCGCAGGAGGGACAGGGGCCCCTACGAGCAGTACTTC. This codes for CASSRRRDRGPYEQYF.

V and J are TRBV9 and TRBJ2-5; tentative D call: TRBD2 (6 bases). Trimming took 2 bases from V and 1 from J, leaving 12 bases between them. CDR3 length: 15 amino acids. Per germline, CDR1 SGDLS and CDR2 YYNGEE. CDR3 sequence reads: CASSVSGGVQETQYF. The CDR3 region has the DNA TGTGCCAGCAGCGTTAGCGGAGGGGTCCAAGAGACCCAGTACTTC.

This sequence joins TRBV6-5 and TRBJ2-7; 10 positions match TRBD2. J gave up 3 bases and V 4 bases, and 9 bases lay outside the gene matches. In germline, CDR1 is MNHEY, CDR2 SVGAGI. The CDR3 is made up of 16 amino acids. In nucleotides, the CDR3 is TGTGCCAGCAGTTTGGGGGTCGGACTAGCGGTCTACGAGCAGTACTTC. This sequence encodes CASSLGVGLAVYEQYF.

CDR3 coding DNA: TGTGCCAGCAGCCAAGGCAGGGTGATGGAGACCCAGTACTTC. It encodes CASSQGRVMETQYF. V and J are TRBV16 and TRBJ2-5; perhaps TRBD1 as D (5 bases). Between the trimmed V and J ends, which lost 2 bases and 5 bases, there was a span of 12 bases. The CDR3 totals 14 residues. Germline V gene sequence: CDR1 KGHSY, CDR2 FQNENV.

This clone was seen a single time. Relative to the germline gene, one junction end is altered; a read error may explain this. This rearrangement joins TRBV7-8 to TRBJ1-3, with D maybe TRBD1 (5 bases). From germline, CDR1 is SGHVS and CDR2 FQNEAQ. CDR3 length equals 19 residues. The CDR3 nucleotides read TGTGCCAGCAGCTTAGCGCCTGGGATCGCGTACAGGTCTGAAAACACCATATATTTT. Translating gives CASSLAPGIAYRSENTIYF.